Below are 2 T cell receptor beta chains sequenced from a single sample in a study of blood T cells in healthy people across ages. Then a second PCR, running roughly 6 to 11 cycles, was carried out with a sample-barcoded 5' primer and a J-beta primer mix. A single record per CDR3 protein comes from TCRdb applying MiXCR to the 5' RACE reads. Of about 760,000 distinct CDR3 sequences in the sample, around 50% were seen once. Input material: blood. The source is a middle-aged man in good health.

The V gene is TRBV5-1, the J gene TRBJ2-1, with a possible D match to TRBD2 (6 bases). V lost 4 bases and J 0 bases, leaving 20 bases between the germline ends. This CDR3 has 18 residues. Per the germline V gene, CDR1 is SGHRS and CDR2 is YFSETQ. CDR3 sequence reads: CASSGTNSGKSSYNEQFF. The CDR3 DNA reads TGCGCCAGCAGCGGAACAAATAGCGGAAAGAGCTCCTACAATGAGCAGTTCTTC.

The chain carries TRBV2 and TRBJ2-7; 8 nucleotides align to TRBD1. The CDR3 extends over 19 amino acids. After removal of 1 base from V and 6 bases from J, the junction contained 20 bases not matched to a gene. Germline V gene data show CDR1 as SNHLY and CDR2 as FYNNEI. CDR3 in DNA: TGTGCCAGCAGTGAAGGGGGACAGGCGTGGGGGGCCCCCGTTGGCGAGCAGTACTTC. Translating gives CASSEGGQAWGAPVGEQYF. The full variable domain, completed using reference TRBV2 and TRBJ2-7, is EPEVTQTPSHQVTQMGQEVILRCVPISNHLYFYWYRQILGQKVEFLVSFYNNEISEKSEIFDDQFSVERPDGSNFTLKIRSTKLEDSAMYFCASSEGGQAWGAPVGEQYFGPGTRLTVT.